The 28 T cell receptor beta chains below were found in one sample sequenced in a study of beta chain features in type 1 diabetes. Study-wide results and limits: TCRB CDR3 length was moderately but significantly reduced in all four CD4+ subsets of Type 1 diabetes patients.

Since all of the isolated RNA was reverse transcribed, expressed TCRB transcripts were what got sequenced. TCRdb's copy holds only in-frame clones and misses some; the assay was immunoSEQ multiplex PCR. This sample carries about 260,000 clones, roughly 21% of them seen once, and the ten largest clones take 0.028%. These receptors lack a known antigen. Material: naive CD4+ T cells from blood. The receptors stem from a woman aged 40 to 49 with type 1 diabetes.

The sample holds one count of this clone. This sequence joins TRBV4-3 and TRBJ1-2; no clear D gene. From germline, CDR1 is LGHNA and CDR2 YSLEER. This CDR3 is built from 15 residues. The V and J ends lost 2 bases and 8 bases respectively, with 18 bases between them. CDR3 coding DNA: TGCGCCAGCAGCCAATCCACCGGACTCGGTAGGGGCTACACCTTC. It is translated as CASSQSTGLGRGYTF.

The genes are TRBV29-1 and TRBJ1-1; D may be TRBD1 (5 bases). The CDR3 sequence is 13 residues long. V gave up 3 bases and J gave up 8 bases, with 16 bases separating them. CDR1 SQVTM and CDR2 ANQGSEA come from the germline V gene. The CDR3 here is CSVETWDGGEAFF. CDR3 nucleotides: TGCAGCGTTGAGACGTGGGACGGAGGGGAAGCTTTCTTT. The full variable domain, its missing parts supplied by reference TRBV29-1 and TRBJ1-1, is SAVISQKPSRDICQRGTSLTIQCQVDSQVTMMFWYRQQPGQSLTLIATANQGSEATYESGFVIDKFPISRPNLTFSTLTVSNMSPEDSSIYLCSVETWDGGEAFFGQGTRLTVV.

This rearrangement joins TRBV9 to TRBJ1-1; maybe TRBD1 (6 bases). Trimming stripped 0 bases from V and 4 bases from J, with 10 bases between. The CDR3 covers 14 residues. Germline loops: CDR1 SGDLS, CDR2 YYNGEE. The CDR3 coding sequence is TGTGCCAGCAGCGTAGCAGGGGTAGGCACTGAAGCTTTCTTT. It yields the protein CASSVAGVGTEAFF.

The chain is built from TRBV18 and TRBJ2-5; D possibly corresponds to TRBD1 (5 bases). Trimming shortened V by 4 bases and J by 7 bases, and 13 bases separated the two germline ends. The CDR3 runs to 13 residues. CDR1 and CDR2 from the germline V gene are KGHSH and LQKENI. The CDR3: CASSLQGSGTQYF. CDR3 DNA: TGTGCCAGCTCACTTCAGGGTTCTGGGACCCAGTACTTC.

This clone was observed a handful of times. The chain combines TRBV5-1 with TRBJ1-2; the D is unclear. Germline V gives CDR1 SGHRS, CDR2 YFSETQ. This CDR3 region has 14 residues. V lost 4 bases to trimming and J lost 5 bases, with 15 bases between them. The CDR3 nucleotides are TGCGCCAGCAGCAGATTCGAGAGGGATTATGGCTACACCTTC. Encoded protein: CASSRFERDYGYTF.

The chain joins TRBV29-1 to TRBJ2-1; no clear D. This CDR3 region has 13 residues. Per germline, CDR1 SQVTM and CDR2 ANQGSEA. The V end was cut by 7 bases, the J end by 6 bases, with 16 bases between. The DNA of the CDR3 is TGCAGCGCCCGCCTTTCACTATTCAATGAGCAGTTCTTC. Translation gives CSARLSLFNEQFF.

As concerns this clone: Within the sample, other DNA sequences also encode this same CDR3. This chain links TRBV28 with TRBJ2-7; D is unresolved. Germline assignment: CDR1 MDHEN and CDR2 SYDVKM. The ends were cut back, 5 bases at V and 3 bases at J, with 2 bases in the middle. The length of the CDR3 is 10 residues. The CDR3 region is CASSHYEQYF. For the CDR3, the DNA is TGTGCCAGCAGTCACTACGAGCAGTACTTC.

A few counts support this clone. The chain employs TRBV2 and TRBJ2-5; a possible D gene is TRBD2 (5 bases). The germline CDR1 and CDR2 sequences are SNHLY and FYNNEI. Trimming stripped 6 bases from V and 4 bases from J, with 12 bases between. CDR3 size: 13 residues. The CDR3 spells CASSADGIETQYF. CDR3 nucleotides: TGTGCCAGCAGCGCCGACGGGATAGAGACCCAGTACTTC.

This clone turned up a few times. The V call is TRBV9, the J call TRBJ1-3, with D unresolved. The germline CDR1 and CDR2 sequences are SGDLS and YYNGEE. The CDR3 length is 16 residues. The V and J ends lost 3 bases and 0 bases respectively, with 13 bases between them. For the CDR3, the DNA is TGTGCCAGCAGCGAGGGAGGATGGAGCTCTGGAAACACCATATATTTT. Translating it yields CASSEGGWSSGNTIYF.

The chain has TRBV5-4 and TRBJ2-3; TRBD2 agrees at 11 bases. The CDR3 has 16 amino acids. V gave up 2 bases and J gave up 3 bases; unmatched junction bases: 5. Germline lookup yields CDR1 SGHNT and CDR2 YYREEE (reference sequence). In DNA, the CDR3 is TGTGCCAGCAGCTTCCAACTAGCGGGGGTTACAGATACGCAGTATTTT. Encoded protein: CASSFQLAGVTDTQYF.

A few counts support this clone. CDR3 sequence reads: CASSRGAGVNEQFF. Written as DNA, the CDR3 is TGTGCCAGCAGCCGCGGGGCGGGGGTGAATGAGCAGTTCTTC. The chain carries TRBV11-3 and TRBJ2-1; 7 nucleotides line up with TRBD2. With 5 bases clipped from V and 7 bases from J, the junction kept 8 bases outside the gene matches. The CDR3 length is 14 residues. The germline CDR1 and CDR2 sequences are SGHNT and YENEEA.

The J gene is TRBJ2-3, the V gene TRBV5-4, with D possibly TRBD2 on 6 matching bases. Looked up from germline, CDR1 is SGHNT and CDR2 is YYREEE (reference sequence). V dropped 3 bases and J dropped 2 bases, with 10 bases sitting between them. The CDR3 totals 14 residues. The CDR3 DNA follows: TGTGCCAGCAGCTGGGAGGACTACACAGATACGCAGTATTTT. Protein: CASSWEDYTDTQYF.

This clone was seen more than once but under ten times. This chain uses TRBV25-1 with TRBJ1-3; TRBD1 might be the D (5 bases). CDR1 and CDR2 from the germline V gene are MGHDK and SYGVNS. The CDR3 consists of 15 residues. V lost 9 bases and J lost 4, with 19 bases in between. The CDR3 coding sequence is TGTGCCAGAAGAGTTGGGGCTGACAGAGGAAACACCATATATTTT. This encodes CARRVGADRGNTIYF.

The chain is built from TRBV29-1 and TRBJ1-5; TRBD1 aligns across 9 bases. CDR3 length: 13 amino acids. Unmatched junction bases numbered 5, after V lost 4 bases and J lost 7 bases. CDR1 is SQVTM and CDR2 is ANQGSEA in the germline V gene. CDR3 sequence (DNA): TGCAGCGTTGGGGGACAGGGTGGCCAGCCCCAGCATTTT. It yields the protein CSVGGQGGQPQHF.

This chain links TRBV18 with TRBJ2-5; 8 bases are shared with TRBD1. Germline-derived CDR1 and CDR2 are KGHSH and LQKENI. The CDR3 consists of 15 residues. Trimming took 3 bases from V and 5 from J; bases not matched to a gene: 8. CDR3 residues: CASSPGQATGETQYF. The CDR3 nucleotides are TGTGCCAGCTCACCGGGACAGGCCACAGGGGAGACCCAGTACTTC. The complete variable domain, with remaining parts taken from reference TRBV18 and TRBJ2-5, reads NAGVMQNPRHLVRRRGQEARLRCSPMKGHSHVYWYRQLPEEGLKFMVYLQKENIIDESGMPKERFSAEFPKEGPSILRIQQVVRGDSAAYFCASSPGQATGETQYFGPGTRLLVL.

This clone was seen a few times. The J gene is TRBJ2-1, the V gene TRBV5-6; TRBD2 matches 8 bases. Losses at the gene ends were 4 bases for V and 10 bases for J; bases not matched to a gene: 13. Germline-derived CDR1 and CDR2 are SGHDT and YYEEEE. The CDR3 has 15 amino acids. The chain's CDR3 is CASSLSGRPTREQFF. CDR3 in DNA: TGTGCCAGCAGCCTGAGCGGGAGACCGACAAGGGAGCAGTTCTTC.

CDR3: CAWSPGQGSYGYTF. CDR3 sequence (DNA): TGTGCCTGGAGCCCAGGACAGGGGAGTTATGGCTACACCTTC. The V gene is TRBV30, the J gene TRBJ1-2; 9 nucleotides agree with TRBD1. With 3 bases clipped from V and 5 bases from J, the junction kept 7 bases outside the gene matches. Germline V CDR1 and CDR2: GTSNPN, SVGIG (reference sequence). The CDR3 contains 14 residues.

Only a few counts were recorded for this clone. The chain couples TRBV18 to TRBJ1-5; D uncertain. V dropped 3 bases and J dropped 0 bases, with 15 bases sitting between them. CDR1 KGHSH and CDR2 LQKENI come from the germline V gene. This CDR3 has 17 residues. The CDR3 loop reads CASSPADGKYSNQPQHF. The CDR3 nucleotides read TGTGCCAGCTCACCGGCGGACGGGAAATATAGCAATCAGCCCCAGCATTTT.

The sample holds a few counts of this clone. This chain uses TRBV18 with TRBJ2-6; a possible D gene is TRBD1 (5 bases). Germline V CDR1 and CDR2: KGHSH, LQKENI. This CDR3 spans 16 amino acids. V lost 2 bases to trimming and J lost 2 bases, with 10 bases between them. Written as DNA, the CDR3 is TGTGCCAGCTCACCAGTAGCAGGGACTGGGGCCAACGTCCTGACTTTC. Residues: CASSPVAGTGANVLTF. Combining the CDR3 with reference TRBV18 and TRBJ2-6 gives the whole variable domain NAGVMQNPRHLVRRRGQEARLRCSPMKGHSHVYWYRQLPEEGLKFMVYLQKENIIDESGMPKERFSAEFPKEGPSILRIQQVVRGDSAAYFCASSPVAGTGANVLTFGAGSRLTVL.

CDR3 residues: CATSRADGGSVEQFF. The CDR3, as DNA: TGTGCCACCAGCAGAGCGGACGGCGGGAGTGTTGAGCAGTTCTTC. This chain connects TRBV15 to TRBJ2-1, with 7 nucleotides matching TRBD2. V dropped 1 base and J dropped 9; count of bases not matched to a gene: 9. The CDR3 runs to 15 residues. Germline CDR1 reads LNHNV; CDR2 reads YYDKDF (reference sequence).

The chain couples TRBV5-4 to TRBJ2-4; D remains ambiguous. This CDR3 spans 13 amino acids. Trimming pared 0 bases from V and 8 bases from J, leaving 9 bases between. Germline CDR1 and CDR2: SGHNT and YYREEE (reference sequence). In DNA form, the CDR3 reads TGTGCCAGCAGCTTGGTCCTGTCGGACATTCAGTACTTC. Amino acids: CASSLVLSDIQYF.

A remark on this clone: Other nucleotide sequences in the sample specify the same CDR3. The chain combines TRBV5-1 with TRBJ2-1; 10 bases agree with TRBD2. Per the germline V gene, CDR1 is SGHRS and CDR2 is YFSETQ. Losses at the gene ends were 4 bases for V and 2 bases for J; bases not matched to a gene: 3. The CDR3 is 15 residues long. CDR3 DNA: TGCGCCAGCAGCGGCCTAGCGGGAGCCTACAATGAGCAGTTCTTC. Translation gives CASSGLAGAYNEQFF.

The chain employs TRBV5-6 and TRBJ1-6; the D gene is possibly TRBD1 (5 bases). V lost 6 bases to trimming and J lost 7 bases, with 17 bases between them. Germline V lookup: CDR1 SGHDT, CDR2 YYEEEE. CDR3 length: 15 residues. CDR3 nucleotides: TGTGCCAGCACCTTAGAACGGCGGACAAATTCACCCCTCCACTTT. Translation gives CASTLERRTNSPLHF.

The chain carries TRBV28 and TRBJ1-1; 7 nucleotides agree with TRBD1. Germline loops: CDR1 MDHEN, CDR2 SYDVKM. This CDR3 contains 14 residues. With V trimmed by 3 bases and J by 1 base, 2 bases remained unmatched. The CDR3 region has the DNA TGTGCCAGCAGTTTGGGACAGACGAACACTGAAGCTTTCTTT. Its translation: CASSLGQTNTEAFF.

The chain carries TRBV9 and TRBJ2-7; 9 positions match TRBD2. The CDR3 totals 15 residues. Germline-derived CDR1 and CDR2 are SGDLS and YYNGEE. After removal of 4 bases from V and 3 bases from J, the junction contained 8 bases not matched to a gene. In nucleotides, the CDR3 is TGTGCCAGCAGCCCGAGCGGGGGGCGAGGCTACGAGCAGTACTTC. This gives the protein CASSPSGGRGYEQYF.

The rearrangement links TRBV30 to TRBJ2-7; D might be TRBD1 (6 bases). Between the trimmed V and J ends, which lost 3 bases and 5 bases, there was a span of 14 bases. CDR1 GTSNPN and CDR2 SVGIG come from the germline V gene (reference sequence). The CDR3 covers 13 residues. Written as DNA, the CDR3 is TGTGCCTGGAGCTCTACAGGGACCAACGAGCAGTACTTC. Amino acid sequence: CAWSSTGTNEQYF.

In nucleotides, the CDR3 is TGTGCCAGCAGGTCGGGACCAGGGGACACCGGGGAGCTGTTTTTT. Translation gives CASRSGPGDTGELFF. This chain joins TRBV7-7 and TRBJ2-2; the D gene is possibly TRBD1 (6 bases). Trimming pared 6 bases from V and 3 bases from J, leaving 14 bases between. Germline lookup yields CDR1 SSHAT and CDR2 FNYEAQ (reference sequence). The CDR3 consists of 15 residues.

The rearrangement uses TRBV28 and TRBJ2-7, with a tentative D call TRBD2 (6 bases). The CDR3 spans 12 residues. Per germline, CDR1 MDHEN and CDR2 SYDVKM. V shed 5 bases and J shed 10 bases, with 15 bases lying between them. CDR3 nucleotide sequence: TGTGCCAGCAGTCGATCCCCGGGACTTCAGTACTTC. This encodes CASSRSPGLQYF.